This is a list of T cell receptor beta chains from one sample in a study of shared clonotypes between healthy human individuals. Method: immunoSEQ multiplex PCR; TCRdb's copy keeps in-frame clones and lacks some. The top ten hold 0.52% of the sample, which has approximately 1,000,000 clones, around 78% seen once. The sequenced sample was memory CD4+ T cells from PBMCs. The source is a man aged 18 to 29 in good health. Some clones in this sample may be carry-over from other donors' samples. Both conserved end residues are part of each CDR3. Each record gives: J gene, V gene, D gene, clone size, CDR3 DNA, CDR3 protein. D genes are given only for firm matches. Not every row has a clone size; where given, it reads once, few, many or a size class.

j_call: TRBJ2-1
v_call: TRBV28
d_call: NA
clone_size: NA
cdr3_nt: TGTGCCAGCCCATCTACAGCGTCGAGCTCCTACAATGAGCAGTTCTTC
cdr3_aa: CASPSTASSSYNEQFF

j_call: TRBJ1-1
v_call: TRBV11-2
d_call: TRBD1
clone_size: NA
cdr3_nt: TGTGCCAGCAACTTAGACAGGGGGACTGAAGCTTTCTTT
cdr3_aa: CASNLDRGTEAFF

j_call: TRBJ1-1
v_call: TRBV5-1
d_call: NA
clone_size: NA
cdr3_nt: TGCGCCAGCAGCCCCTCTGGGCGGCCGTCGGGGGGGAACACTGAAGCTTTCTTT
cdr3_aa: CASSPSGRPSGGNTEAFF

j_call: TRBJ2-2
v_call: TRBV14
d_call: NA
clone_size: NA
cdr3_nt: TGTGCCAGCAGCCACCCTACATTTTACGCGAACACCGGGGAGCTGTTTTTT
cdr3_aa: CASSHPTFYANTGELFF

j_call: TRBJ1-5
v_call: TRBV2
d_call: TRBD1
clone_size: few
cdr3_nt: TGTGCCAGCAGGGGACAGGGAGGACAGCCCCAGCATTTT
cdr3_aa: CASRGQGGQPQHF

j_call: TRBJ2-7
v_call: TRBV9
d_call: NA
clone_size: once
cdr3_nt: TGTGCCAGCAGCGTAGGGCCCAACACTGGCTACGAGCAGTACTTC
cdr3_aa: CASSVGPNTGYEQYF

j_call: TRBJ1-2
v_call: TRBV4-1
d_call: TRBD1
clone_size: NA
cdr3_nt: TGCGCCAGCAGCCAAGATCCGGACAGGGATGGCTACACCTTC
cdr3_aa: CASSQDPDRDGYTF

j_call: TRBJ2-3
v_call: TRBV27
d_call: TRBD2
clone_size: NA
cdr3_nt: TGTGCCAGCAGTCCCCGGACTAGCGGGAGATTGTCTGCAGATACGCAGTATTTT
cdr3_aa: CASSPRTSGRLSADTQYF

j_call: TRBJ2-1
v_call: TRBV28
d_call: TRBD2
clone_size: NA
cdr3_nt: TGTGCCAGTGGGGGGCTAGCGGGCTCCTACAATGAGCAGTTCTTC
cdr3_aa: CASGGLAGSYNEQFF

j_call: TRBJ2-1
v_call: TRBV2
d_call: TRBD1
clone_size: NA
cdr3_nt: TGTGCCAGCAGTGAAAGGATATCTTGGGACAGGGGGCGCTACAATGAGCAGTTCTTC
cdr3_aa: CASSERISWDRGRYNEQFF

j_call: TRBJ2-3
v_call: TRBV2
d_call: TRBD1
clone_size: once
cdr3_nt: TGTGCCAGCACTGGGCGGCAGGGGGCAGATACGCAGTATTTT
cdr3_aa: CASTGRQGADTQYF